This T cell receptor beta chain was captured in a study of blood T cell repertoires in COVID-19. The overall study: The cDNA or gDNA used as material had been derived from T cells, B-cell-depleted T cells, or PBMCs.

Participant reports of clinical history set cohort assignment. Authors' analysis steps: Amplifying reference gene primers gave estimates of nucleated cell counts. Only in-frame clones appear in the TCRdb table, and some are missing; sequencing was by immunoSEQ multiplex PCR. V, J and clone size are those of that table, while D and trimming were read from the DNA. The data contain about 200,000 clones, about 83% of them singletons. Sequencing was done on a sample of PBMCs or T cells enriched from blood (not recorded which). The clonotype comes from a woman aged 30 to 39 who had been exposed to COVID-19.

This CDR3 is CASSLTDSPSYEQYF. The CDR3 DNA is TGTGCCAGCAGCTTAACCGACAGCCCATCCTACGAGCAGTACTTC. V is TRBV7-9 and J is TRBJ2-7; a weak D match, TRBD1 (5 bases). Trimming left V 2 bases short and J 1 base short, with 12 bases between. Germline CDR1 reads SEHNR; CDR2 reads FQNEAQ (reference sequence). There are 15 residues in the CDR3.